These T cell receptor beta chains were read from a single sample in a study of T cells in Graves' hyperthyroidism and ophthalmopathy. TCRdb fed the multiplex PCR reads into MiXCR, producing one record per CDR3 protein. The table lists about 480,000 distinct CDR3 sequences, approximately 15% of them singletons. The material sequenced was blood. These receptors were obtained from a woman younger than 35 with Graves' hyperthyroidism. Each CDR3 is given with its conserved first and last residue. Fields, in order: D gene, V gene, J gene, CDR3 protein. The D gene is left open where the match is weak.

d_gene: TRBD1
v_gene: TRBV10-3
j_gene: TRBJ2-3
CDR3aa: CAISEVRRGRPDTQYF

d_gene: -
v_gene: TRBV6-5
j_gene: TRBJ2-1
CDR3aa: CASDGRDPRNEQFF

d_gene: -
v_gene: TRBV7-3
j_gene: TRBJ2-1
CDR3aa: CASSPPHYNEQFF

d_gene: TRBD2
v_gene: TRBV6-1
j_gene: TRBJ2-3
CDR3aa: CASSEAGLAGADTQYF

d_gene: -
v_gene: TRBV29-1
j_gene: TRBJ1-1
CDR3aa: CSAPRRGRTEAFF

d_gene: -
v_gene: TRBV5-1
j_gene: TRBJ2-1
CDR3aa: CASSLDGGIRNEQFF

d_gene: -
v_gene: TRBV20-1
j_gene: TRBJ2-5
CDR3aa: CSARDWGQAPREAQYF

d_gene: -
v_gene: TRBV5-6
j_gene: TRBJ1-2
CDR3aa: CASRGTGQDYYGYTF

d_gene: TRBD2
v_gene: TRBV20-1
j_gene: TRBJ2-1
CDR3aa: CSARDPGASGRGNEQFF

d_gene: -
v_gene: TRBV5-8
j_gene: TRBJ2-3
CDR3aa: CASSAGTPTDTQYF

d_gene: -
v_gene: TRBV9
j_gene: TRBJ2-5
CDR3aa: CASSVGATGRETQYF

d_gene: -
v_gene: TRBV5-1
j_gene: TRBJ1-2
CDR3aa: CASSSGRVGYTF

d_gene: -
v_gene: TRBV5-1
j_gene: TRBJ1-1
CDR3aa: CASSSAGADTEAFF

d_gene: -
v_gene: TRBV6-1
j_gene: TRBJ1-1
CDR3aa: CASSDRVRNTEAFF

d_gene: TRBD2
v_gene: TRBV9
j_gene: TRBJ2-1
CDR3aa: CASSVAAGEDEQFF

d_gene: TRBD1
v_gene: TRBV20-1
j_gene: TRBJ2-1
CDR3aa: CSAIPGQGSNEQFF

d_gene: -
v_gene: TRBV19
j_gene: TRBJ2-5
CDR3aa: CASSIKGVGKETQYF

d_gene: -
v_gene: TRBV12-3/TRBV12-4
j_gene: TRBJ1-1
CDR3aa: CASRPGTAGSEAFF

d_gene: -
v_gene: TRBV27
j_gene: TRBJ1-3
CDR3aa: CASRRGVNSGNTIYF

d_gene: -
v_gene: TRBV12-3/TRBV12-4
j_gene: TRBJ1-5
CDR3aa: CASSPRRYSNQPQHF

d_gene: -
v_gene: TRBV10-3
j_gene: TRBJ2-4
CDR3aa: CAIGVGVTNIQYF

d_gene: TRBD1
v_gene: TRBV4-1
j_gene: TRBJ1-2
CDR3aa: CASSQGRTGGTQRALILSYTF